A single T cell receptor beta chain is shown here with its context. Which antigen it targets is not known. No per-base quality is available; no much larger clone lies one base away. A distance of 11 bases separates the germline ends of V and J, which lose 5 bases and 0 bases respectively. CDR1 and CDR2 were assigned from the germline V gene (reference sequence) as LNHNV and YYDKDF. The CDR3, cysteine through phenylalanine, is 15 amino acids long. This entry keeps only the CDR3 DNA: 45 bases, framed from base 1. These data originate in a study of response to subunit inactivated influenza vaccine (dated by TCRdb to the late 2010s). About the full investigation: Deep quantitative profiling of the T cell receptor repertoire was used in the study to follow responses to a trivalent subunit inactivated influenza vaccine. What the research found in general, with its limitations: The authors suggested that each seasonal influenza vaccination may recruit only a limited number of new T cells.

The library was prepared using RT-PCR. This sample was sequenced with an Illumina HiSeq 2500. TCRdb reprocessed the public reads (quality trimming at Q25 with fastp, clone calling with MiXCR) and kept in-frame beta chains. For every CDR3 protein sequence, its rows merge into one entry that carries the most common genes and DNA. Within this sample are roughly 700,000 distinct CDR3 sequences, with 15% to 17% of them counted one time only. Roughly 10% of the sample comes from the top ten. The receptor was derived from a man aged 50 to 60 who received an inactivated influenza vaccine. Donor details come from another sample of the same person, matched by shared clones. The rearrangement joined TRBV15 to TRBJ2-1; tentative D gene TRBD1, with 5 bases matching. The sequencing here drew on PBMCs from blood, taken 11 to 12 days after vaccination. The nucleotide sequence reads TGTGCCACCAGCCCCGGCAGGGCCTCCTACAATGAGCAGTTCTTC. Translated, this is CATSPGRASYNEQFF.